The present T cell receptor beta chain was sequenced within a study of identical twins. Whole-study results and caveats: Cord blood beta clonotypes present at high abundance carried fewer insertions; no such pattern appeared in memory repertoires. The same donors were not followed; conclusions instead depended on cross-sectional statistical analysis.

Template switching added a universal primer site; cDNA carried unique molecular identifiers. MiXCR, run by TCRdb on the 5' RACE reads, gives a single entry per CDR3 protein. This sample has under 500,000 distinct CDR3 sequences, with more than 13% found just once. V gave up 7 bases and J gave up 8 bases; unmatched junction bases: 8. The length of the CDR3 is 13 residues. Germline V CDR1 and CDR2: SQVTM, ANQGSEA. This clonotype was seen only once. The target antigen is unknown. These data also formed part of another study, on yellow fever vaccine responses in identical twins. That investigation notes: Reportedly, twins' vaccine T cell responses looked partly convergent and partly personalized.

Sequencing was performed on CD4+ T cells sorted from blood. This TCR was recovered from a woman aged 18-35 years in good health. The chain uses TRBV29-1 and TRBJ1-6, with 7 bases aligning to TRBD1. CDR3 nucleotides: TGCAGCGCCCAGGGGGAATTGGATTCACCCCTCCACTTT. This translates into CSAQGELDSPLHF.